Below are 3 T cell receptor beta chains sequenced from a single sample in a study of T cells in tumors after PD-1 blockade. Method: immunoSEQ multiplex PCR; TCRdb's copy keeps in-frame clones and lacks some. The sample consists of 11,000 to 15,000 clones, roughly two thirds of them appearing once. The sample in question was tumor tissue, obtained after anti-PD-1 treatment. These receptors were taken from a human donor with cutaneous squamous cell carcinoma.

This chain joins TRBV4-3 and TRBJ2-7; D remains ambiguous. The V and J ends lost 0 bases and 2 bases respectively, with 11 bases between them. This CDR3 contains 15 residues. Looked up from germline, CDR1 is LGHNA and CDR2 is YSLEER. CDR3 in DNA: TGCGCCAGCAGCCAAGAGTGGCACGGCCCCTACGAGCAGTACTTC. This translates into CASSQEWHGPYEQYF.

The chain carries TRBV4-1 and TRBJ2-3; D gene unclear. This CDR3 has 15 amino acids. The V gene's germline CDR1 is MGHRA and CDR2 YSYEKL. Between the trimmed V and J ends, which lost 1 base and 3 bases, there was a span of 11 bases. The CDR3 loop reads CASSQAASKTDTQYF. CDR3 nucleotide sequence: TGCGCCAGCAGCCAAGCTGCCAGCAAAACAGATACGCAGTATTTT.

The chain couples TRBV27 to TRBJ2-1; 7 bases align to TRBD2. The CDR3 has 14 residues. Germline V gives CDR1 MNHEY, CDR2 SMNVEV (reference sequence). The J segment lost 4 bases and the V segment lost 6 bases, leaving 6 bases of the junction unmatched. This CDR3 is CASSAGLYYNEQFF. In DNA form, the CDR3 reads TGTGCCAGCAGCGCGGGACTATATTACAATGAGCAGTTCTTC.